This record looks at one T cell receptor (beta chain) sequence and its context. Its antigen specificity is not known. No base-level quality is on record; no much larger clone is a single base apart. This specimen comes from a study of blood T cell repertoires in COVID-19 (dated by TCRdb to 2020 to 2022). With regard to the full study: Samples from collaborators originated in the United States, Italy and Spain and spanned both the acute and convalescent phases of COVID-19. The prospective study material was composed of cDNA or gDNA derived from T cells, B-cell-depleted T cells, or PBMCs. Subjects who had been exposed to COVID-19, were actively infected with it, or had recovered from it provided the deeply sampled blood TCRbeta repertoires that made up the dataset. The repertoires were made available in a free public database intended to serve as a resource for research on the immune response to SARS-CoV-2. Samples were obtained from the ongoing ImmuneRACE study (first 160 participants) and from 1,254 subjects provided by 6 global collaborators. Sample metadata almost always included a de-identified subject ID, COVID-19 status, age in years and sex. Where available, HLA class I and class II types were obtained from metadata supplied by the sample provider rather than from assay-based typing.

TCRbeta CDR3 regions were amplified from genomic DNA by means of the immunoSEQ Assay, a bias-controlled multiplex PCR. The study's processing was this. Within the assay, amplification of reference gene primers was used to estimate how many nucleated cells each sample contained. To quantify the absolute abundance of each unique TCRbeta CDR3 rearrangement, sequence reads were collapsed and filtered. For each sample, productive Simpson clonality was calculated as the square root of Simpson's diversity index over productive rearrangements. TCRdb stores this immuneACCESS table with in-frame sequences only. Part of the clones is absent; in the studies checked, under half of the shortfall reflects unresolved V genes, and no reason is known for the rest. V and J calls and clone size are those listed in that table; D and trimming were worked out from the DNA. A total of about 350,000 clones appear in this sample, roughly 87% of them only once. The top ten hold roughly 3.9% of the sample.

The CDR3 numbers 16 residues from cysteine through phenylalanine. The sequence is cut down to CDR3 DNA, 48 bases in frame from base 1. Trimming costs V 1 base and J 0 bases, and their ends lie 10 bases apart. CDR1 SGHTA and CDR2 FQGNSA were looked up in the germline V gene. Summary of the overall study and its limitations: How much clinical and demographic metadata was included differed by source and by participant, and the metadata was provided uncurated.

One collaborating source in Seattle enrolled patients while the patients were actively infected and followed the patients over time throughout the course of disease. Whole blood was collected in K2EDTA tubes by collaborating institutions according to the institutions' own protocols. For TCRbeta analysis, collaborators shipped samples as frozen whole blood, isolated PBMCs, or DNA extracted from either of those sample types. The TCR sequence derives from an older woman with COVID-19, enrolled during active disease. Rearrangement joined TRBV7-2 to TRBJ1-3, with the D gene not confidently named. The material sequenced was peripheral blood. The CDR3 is CASSLGAGLSGNTIYF. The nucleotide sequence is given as TGTGCCAGCAGCTTAGGGGCAGGCCTCTCTGGAAACACCATATATTTT.